This T cell receptor (beta chain) was identified in a study of blood T cell repertoires in COVID-19. Looking at the study overall: COVID-19 samples collected from the United States, Italy and Spain covered acute and convalescent phases. T cells, B-cell-depleted T cells, or PBMCs provided the cDNA or gDNA that served as material.

In the source study's methods: Amplification of reference gene primers was used by the study to estimate nucleated cell counts. Assay: immunoSEQ multiplex PCR; the TCRdb copy retains only in-frame clones and omits some. D and trimming come from the DNA, and the V and J calls and clone size come from that table. The sample shows some 130,000 clones, 90% of them seen only once. CDR3 length: 14 amino acids. V was trimmed by 0 bases and J by 2 bases, leaving 7 bases between them. CDR1 SGHRS and CDR2 YFSETQ come from the germline V gene. This TCR came from a man in his forties or fifties with active COVID-19. Sequencing was performed on peripheral blood. This sequence joins TRBV5-1 and TRBJ2-3, with unresolved D. Here the CDR3 reads CASSLGHITDTQYF. CDR3 bases: TGCGCCAGCAGCTTGGGACACATCACAGATACGCAGTATTTT. The whole variable domain, remainder taken from reference TRBV5-1 and TRBJ2-3, is KAGVTQTPRYLIKTRGQQVTLSCSPISGHRSVSWYQQTPGQGLQFLFEYFSETQRNKGNFPGRFSGRQFSNSRSEMNVSTLELGDSALYLCASSLGHITDTQYFGPGTRLTVL.